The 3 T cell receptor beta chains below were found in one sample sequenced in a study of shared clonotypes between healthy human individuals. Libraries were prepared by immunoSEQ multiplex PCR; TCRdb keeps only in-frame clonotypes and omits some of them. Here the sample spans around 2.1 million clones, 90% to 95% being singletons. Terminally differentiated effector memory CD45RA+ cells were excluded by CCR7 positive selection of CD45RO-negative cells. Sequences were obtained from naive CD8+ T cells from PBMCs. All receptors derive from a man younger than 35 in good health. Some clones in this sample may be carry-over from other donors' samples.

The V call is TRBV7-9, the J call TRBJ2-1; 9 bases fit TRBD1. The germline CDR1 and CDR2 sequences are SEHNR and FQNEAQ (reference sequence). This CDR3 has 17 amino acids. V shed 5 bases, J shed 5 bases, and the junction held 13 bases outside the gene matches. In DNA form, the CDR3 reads TGTGCCAGCAGCCCGTCCCCGGGACAGGGTCTGCACAATGAGCAGTTCTTC. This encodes CASSPSPGQGLHNEQFF.

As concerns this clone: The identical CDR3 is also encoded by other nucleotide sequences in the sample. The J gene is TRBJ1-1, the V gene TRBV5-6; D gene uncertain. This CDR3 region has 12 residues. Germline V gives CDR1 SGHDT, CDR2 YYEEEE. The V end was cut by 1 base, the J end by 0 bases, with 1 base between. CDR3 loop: CASSLMNTEAFF. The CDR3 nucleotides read TGTGCCAGCAGCTTGATGAACACTGAAGCTTTCTTT.

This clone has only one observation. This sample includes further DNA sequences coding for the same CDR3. The CDR3 loop reads CASSYSPGGHGYTF. In nucleotides, the CDR3 is TGTGCCAGCAGTTACTCTCCCGGGGGCCATGGCTACACCTTC. The chain recombines TRBV6-5 with TRBJ1-2, with D perhaps TRBD1 (6 bases). Trimming left V 0 bases short and J 6 bases short, with 11 bases between. Germline V gene lookup returns CDR1 MNHEY and CDR2 SVGAGI. CDR3 length: 14 amino acids.